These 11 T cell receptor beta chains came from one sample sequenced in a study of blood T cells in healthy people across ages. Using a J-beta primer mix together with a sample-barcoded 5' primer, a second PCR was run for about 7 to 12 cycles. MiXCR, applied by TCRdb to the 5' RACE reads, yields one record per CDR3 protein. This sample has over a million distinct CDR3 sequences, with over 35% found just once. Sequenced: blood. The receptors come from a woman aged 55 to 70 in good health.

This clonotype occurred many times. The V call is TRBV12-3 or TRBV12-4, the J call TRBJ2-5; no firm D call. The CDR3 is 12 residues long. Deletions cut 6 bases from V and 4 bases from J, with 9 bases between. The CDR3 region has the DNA TGTGCCAGCAGCTTCAGTGGAGAGACCCAGTACTTC. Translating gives CASSFSGETQYF.

CDR3 residues: CASSEAGTGQPQHF. CDR3 coding DNA: TGTGCCAGCAGTGAAGCGGGTACGGGCCAGCCCCAGCATTTT. This rearrangement joins TRBV25-1 to TRBJ1-5; the D is unclear. The ends were cut back, 2 bases at V and 7 bases at J, with 12 bases in the middle. CDR1 is MGHDK and CDR2 is SYGVNS in the germline V gene. CDR3 length: 14 residues.

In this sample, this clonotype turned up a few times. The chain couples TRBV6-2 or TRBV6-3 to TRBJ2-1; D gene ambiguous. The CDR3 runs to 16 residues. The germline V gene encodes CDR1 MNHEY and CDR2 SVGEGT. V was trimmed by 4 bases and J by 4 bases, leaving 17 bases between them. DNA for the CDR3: TGTGCCAGCAGTTTCCTCCCCACCACCGGTTACAATGAGCAGTTCTTC. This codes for CASSFLPTTGYNEQFF.

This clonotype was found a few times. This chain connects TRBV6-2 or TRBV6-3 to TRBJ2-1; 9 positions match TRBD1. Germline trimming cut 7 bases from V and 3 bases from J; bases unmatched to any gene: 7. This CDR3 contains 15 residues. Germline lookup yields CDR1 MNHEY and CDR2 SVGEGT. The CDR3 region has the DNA TGTGCCAGCACCTCCGGGACAGGGTACTACAATGAGCAGTTCTTC. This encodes CASTSGTGYYNEQFF.

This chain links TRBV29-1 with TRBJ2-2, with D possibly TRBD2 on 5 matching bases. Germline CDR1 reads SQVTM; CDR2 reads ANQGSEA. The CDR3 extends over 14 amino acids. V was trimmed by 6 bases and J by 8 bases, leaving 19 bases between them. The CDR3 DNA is TGCAGCGTCATGACGGGGTCCACGCTGGGGGAGCTGTTTTTT. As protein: CSVMTGSTLGELFF.

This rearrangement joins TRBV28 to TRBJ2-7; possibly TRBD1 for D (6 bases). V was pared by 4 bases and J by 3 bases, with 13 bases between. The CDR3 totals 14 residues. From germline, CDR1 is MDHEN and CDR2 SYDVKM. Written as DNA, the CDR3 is TGTGCCAGCAGTTACTACGGGACAAACTACGAGCAGTACTTC. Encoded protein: CASSYYGTNYEQYF.

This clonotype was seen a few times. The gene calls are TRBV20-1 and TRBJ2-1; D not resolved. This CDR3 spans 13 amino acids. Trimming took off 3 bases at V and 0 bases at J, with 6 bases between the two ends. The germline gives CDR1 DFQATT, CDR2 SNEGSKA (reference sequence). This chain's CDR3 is CSARPYSYNEQFF. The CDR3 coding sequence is TGCAGTGCTAGGCCGTACTCCTACAATGAGCAGTTCTTC.

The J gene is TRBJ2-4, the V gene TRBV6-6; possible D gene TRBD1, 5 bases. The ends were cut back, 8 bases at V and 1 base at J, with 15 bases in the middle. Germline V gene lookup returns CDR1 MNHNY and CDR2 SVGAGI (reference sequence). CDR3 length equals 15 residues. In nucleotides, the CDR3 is TGTGCCAGCTCTGGGGCCGGTTTGGCCAAAAACATTCAGTACTTC. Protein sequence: CASSGAGLAKNIQYF.

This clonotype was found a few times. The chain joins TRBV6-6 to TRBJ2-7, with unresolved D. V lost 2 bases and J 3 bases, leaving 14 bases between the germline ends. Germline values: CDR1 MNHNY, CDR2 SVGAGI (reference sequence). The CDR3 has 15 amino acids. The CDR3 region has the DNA TGTGCCAGCAGTTACCGCATGGAAGGGAACTACGAGCAGTACTTC. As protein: CASSYRMEGNYEQYF.

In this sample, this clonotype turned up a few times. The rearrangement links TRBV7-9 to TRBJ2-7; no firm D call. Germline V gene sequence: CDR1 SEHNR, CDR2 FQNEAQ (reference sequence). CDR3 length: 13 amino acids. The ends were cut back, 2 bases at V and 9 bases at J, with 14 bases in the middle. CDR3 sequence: CASSLLAGKGQYF. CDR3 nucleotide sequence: TGTGCCAGCAGCTTACTCGCCGGCAAGGGGCAGTACTTC.

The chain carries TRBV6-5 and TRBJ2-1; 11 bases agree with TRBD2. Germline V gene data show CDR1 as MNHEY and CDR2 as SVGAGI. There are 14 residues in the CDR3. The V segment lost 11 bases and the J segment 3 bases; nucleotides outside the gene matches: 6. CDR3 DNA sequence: TGTGCCGGGCCGGGACTAGCGGTCTACAATGAGCAGTTCTTC. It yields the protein CAGPGLAVYNEQFF.